A single sample is the source of the 14 T cell receptor beta chains below, sequenced in a study of beta chain features in type 1 diabetes. Expressed TCRB transcripts were sequenced after all isolated RNA was converted to cDNA. Sequencing was performed with immunoSEQ multiplex PCR; in TCRdb, only in-frame clones are kept and a portion is missing. In the table there are 400,000 to 600,000 clones, around 28% of which are singletons. Sequencing was done on a sample of naive CD4+ T cells from blood. The receptors come from a man between 18 and 29 years old in good health.

The rearrangement uses TRBV4-1 and TRBJ2-1; tentative D call: TRBD2 (5 bases). Germline V gene lookup returns CDR1 MGHRA and CDR2 YSYEKL. This CDR3 spans 15 amino acids. The V and J ends lost 2 bases and 6 bases respectively, with 14 bases between them. The CDR3 protein is CASSQTGSSPNEQFF. The CDR3 region has the DNA TGCGCCAGCAGCCAAACGGGGTCTAGCCCCAATGAGCAGTTCTTC.

The chain couples TRBV7-2 to TRBJ1-2; no reliable D call. The CDR3 runs 10 residues. The germline CDR1 and CDR2 sequences are SGHTA and FQGNSA. The ends were cut back, 8 bases at V and 8 bases at J, with 9 bases in the middle. For the CDR3, the DNA is TGTGCCAGCGGATTAGGGGGCTACACCTTC. Translating gives CASGLGGYTF.

This clone was seen more than once but under ten times. The V call is TRBV2, the J call TRBJ2-1; D gene unclear. Germline assignment: CDR1 SNHLY and CDR2 FYNNEI. This CDR3 is 11 amino acids long. Trimming left V 5 bases short and J 6 bases short, with 5 bases between. For the CDR3, the DNA is TGTGCCAGCAGTTCCCTCAATGAGCAGTTCTTC. Amino acids: CASSSLNEQFF.

The chain is built from TRBV7-2 and TRBJ1-5, with 8 bases that match TRBD1. V lost 4 bases to trimming and J lost 3 bases; unmatched junction nucleotides: 5. The CDR3 extends over 15 amino acids. Looked up from germline, CDR1 is SGHTA and CDR2 is FQGNSA. Written as DNA, the CDR3 is TGTGCCAGCAGCTCAGGGGGCCAAAACAATCAGCCCCAGCATTTT. This sequence encodes CASSSGGQNNQPQHF. Filled out from reference TRBV7-2 and TRBJ1-5, the complete variable domain reads GAGVSQSPSNKVTEKGKDVELRCDPISGHTALYWYRQSLGQGLEFLIYFQGNSAPDKSGLPSDRFSAERTGGSVSTLTIQRTQQEDSAVYLCASSSGGQNNQPQHFGDGTRLSIL.

A few counts support this clone. V and J are TRBV5-1 and TRBJ2-3, with a weak D call TRBD2 (5 bases). Germline loops: CDR1 SGHRS, CDR2 YFSETQ. The CDR3 length is 16 residues. Between the trimmed V and J ends, which lost 0 bases and 0 bases, there was a span of 11 bases. Here the CDR3 DNA reads TGCGCCAGCAGCTTGGGACTAAGAGATAGCACAGATACGCAGTATTTT. This sequence encodes CASSLGLRDSTDTQYF.

The chain recombines TRBV10-3 with TRBJ2-3; D tentatively reads TRBD1 or TRBD2 (5 bases each). This CDR3 contains 14 residues. V was clipped by 2 bases and J by 4 bases, with 10 bases between them. The V gene's germline CDR1 is ENHRY and CDR2 SYGVKD. The CDR3 protein is CAISERGAADTQYF. The CDR3, as DNA: TGTGCCATCAGTGAGAGAGGGGCCGCAGATACGCAGTATTTT.

This clone was seen a few times. The V gene is TRBV5-1, the J gene TRBJ2-4; D is uncertain. Trimming cost V 4 bases and J 8 bases, with 10 bases left between them. This CDR3 comprises 12 residues. Germline CDR1 is SGHRS and CDR2 is YFSETQ. The CDR3 here is CASSAGSHIQYF. The CDR3 coding sequence is TGCGCCAGCAGCGCCGGATCGCACATTCAGTACTTC.

The chain links TRBV7-9 to TRBJ2-7; 7 bases match TRBD2. The ends lost 11 bases at V and 3 bases at J; junction bases unmatched: 4. The CDR3 length is 11 residues. Germline CDR1 and CDR2: SEHNR and FQNEAQ (reference sequence). As DNA, the CDR3 is TGTGCCCTGGGGGAGGGCTACGAGCAGTACTTC. It is translated as CALGEGYEQYF.

Only a few counts were recorded for this clone. Different DNA sequences within this sample yield the same CDR3. The chain joins TRBV30 to TRBJ2-1, with TRBD2 identical over 9 bases. CDR1 and CDR2 (germline): GTSNPN, SVGIG (reference sequence). The CDR3 extends over 15 amino acids. V shed 5 bases and J 1 base; nucleotides not matched to a gene: 6. The CDR3 region has the DNA TGTGCCTGGTCCCGCCTAGCGGGGTCCTACAATGAGCAGTTCTTC. It encodes CAWSRLAGSYNEQFF.

The chain links TRBV9 to TRBJ2-3, with a weak D call TRBD2 (7 bases). The CDR3 consists of 16 residues. Germline V gene sequence: CDR1 SGDLS, CDR2 YYNGEE. V was pared by 0 bases and J by 6 bases, with 17 bases between. The CDR3 DNA is TGTGCCAGCAGCGTAGGCGGCGGGGGCCTAGGGGATACGCAGTATTTT. This encodes CASSVGGGGLGDTQYF.

This clone was seen a handful of times. The chain combines TRBV7-9 with TRBJ2-7; D may be TRBD1 (6 bases). Germline lookup yields CDR1 SEHNR and CDR2 FQNEAQ (reference sequence). The CDR3 has 14 amino acids. V was pared by 4 bases and J by 4 bases, with 14 bases between. The CDR3 nucleotides are TGTGCCAGCAGCTATACGGCACAGGGTTACGAGCAGTACTTC. Translation: CASSYTAQGYEQYF.

In its sample, this clone was seen a few times. The chain links TRBV6-5 to TRBJ1-1, with D possibly matching TRBD1 (6 bases). The CDR3 is 14 residues long. V lost 6 bases to trimming and J lost 5 bases, with 16 bases between them. In germline, CDR1 is MNHEY, CDR2 SVGAGI. The CDR3 nucleotides are TGTGCCAGCAGCCAGGACAGTTTTGAGACTGAAGCTTTCTTT. Translated, it gives CASSQDSFETEAFF.

CDR3 region: CASIDRGRSPDTQYF. Written as DNA, the CDR3 is TGTGCCAGTATCGACAGGGGGCGATCCCCAGATACGCAGTATTTT. The J gene is TRBJ2-3, the V gene TRBV19, with 10 bases aligning to TRBD1. The V gene's germline CDR1 is LNHDA and CDR2 SQIVND (reference sequence). Germline trimming cut 7 bases from V and 4 bases from J; bases unmatched to any gene: 8. CDR3 length equals 15 residues.

As to this clone: The same CDR3 arises from other DNA sequences in this sample as well. The V call is TRBV18, the J call TRBJ2-5, with D hard to call. CDR3 length: 13 residues. CDR1 and CDR2 from the germline V gene are KGHSH and LQKENI. Trimming took 2 bases from V and 5 from J, leaving 9 bases between them. CDR3 loop: CASSPDRRETQYF. CDR3 in DNA: TGTGCCAGCTCACCAGACCGGCGGGAGACCCAGTACTTC.